The clone carrying this T cell receptor beta chain was observed at least ten times. What it binds is unknown. V dropped 5 bases and J dropped 2 bases, with 9 bases sitting between them. The CDR3 is made up of 13 amino acids. The sample belongs to a study of T cells after yellow fever vaccination. As for the study in general: Some fractions had low cell numbers, and these were prepared with SMART-Seq v4 Ultra Low Input. Notes on the study in general: There was a possibility that FACS-sorted repertoires contained abundant clonotypes contaminating from the bulk population. Primary-vaccination clones mostly resurfaced post-booster (under 98% CD4, about 87% CD8).

MiXCR, applied by TCRdb to the 5' RACE reads, yields one record per CDR3 protein. Of 340,000 or so distinct CDR3 sequences listed, around 13% are singletons. The origin of this receptor is a man younger than 30 who received the YFV17D yellow fever vaccine. This material consisted of CD4+ T cells sorted from PBMCs, taken 15 days after the yellow fever booster vaccination. The gene calls are TRBV12-3 or TRBV12-4 and TRBJ1-1, with D uncertain. The CDR3 loop is CASSLVTNTEAFF. CDR3 bases: TGTGCCAGCAGTCTTGTGACCAACACTGAAGCTTTCTTT.